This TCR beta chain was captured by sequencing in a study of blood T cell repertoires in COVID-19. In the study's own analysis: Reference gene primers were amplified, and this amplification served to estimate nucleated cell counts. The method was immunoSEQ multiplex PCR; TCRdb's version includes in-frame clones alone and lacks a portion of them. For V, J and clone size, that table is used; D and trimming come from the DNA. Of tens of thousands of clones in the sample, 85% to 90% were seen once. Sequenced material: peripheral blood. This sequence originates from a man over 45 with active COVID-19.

The CDR3 DNA is TGTGCCAGCAGTTTACCCACGACAGGCTACACCTTC. Amino acids: CASSLPTTGYTF. This chain uses TRBV28 with TRBJ1-2, with D unclear. V lost 2 bases and J 8 bases, leaving 9 bases between the germline ends. Germline assignment: CDR1 MDHEN and CDR2 SYDVKM. The CDR3 contains 12 residues.